This T cell receptor beta chain was captured in a study of OX40 agonist ivuxolimab in advanced cancers. Notes on the study in general: Normalized expansion of T-cell clones was also low for some nonresponders.

Trimming took off 4 bases at V and 2 bases at J, with 15 bases between the two ends. The CDR3 runs 15 residues. Germline CDR1 SGHRS, CDR2 YFSETQ. The table came from immunoSEQ multiplex PCR; TCRdb's copy has only in-frame clones and leaves some out. The table shows about 72,000 clones, with around 87% occurring only once. This clone was seen only once. Its specificity is not known. The chain has TRBV5-1 and TRBJ1-1; maybe TRBD1 (6 bases). This sequence originates from an adult with an advanced solid tumor such as melanoma, head and neck, liver or kidney cancer. The sequenced sample was CD4+ or CD8+ T cells sorted from blood, obtained in a trial of the OX40 agonist ivuxolimab. The CDR3: CASSALTGQNTEAFF. The CDR3 DNA reads as TGCGCCAGCAGCGCCCTGACAGGACAAAACACTGAAGCTTTCTTT.